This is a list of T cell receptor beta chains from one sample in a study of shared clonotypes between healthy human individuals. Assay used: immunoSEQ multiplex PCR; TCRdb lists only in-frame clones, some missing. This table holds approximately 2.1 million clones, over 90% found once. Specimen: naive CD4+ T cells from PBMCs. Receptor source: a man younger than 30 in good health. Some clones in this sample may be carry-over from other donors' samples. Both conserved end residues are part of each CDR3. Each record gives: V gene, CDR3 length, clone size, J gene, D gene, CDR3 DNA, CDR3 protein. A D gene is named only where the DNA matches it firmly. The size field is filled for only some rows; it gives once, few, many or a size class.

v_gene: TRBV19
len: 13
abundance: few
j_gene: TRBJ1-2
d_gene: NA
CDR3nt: TGTGCCAGTAGTATCGGCGTTAACTATGGCTACACCTTC
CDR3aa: CASSIGVNYGYTF

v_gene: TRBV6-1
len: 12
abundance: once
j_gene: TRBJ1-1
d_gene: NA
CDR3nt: TGTGCCAGCAGGCCCGACAGCCAGGTAGCTTTCTTT
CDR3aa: CASRPDSQVAFF

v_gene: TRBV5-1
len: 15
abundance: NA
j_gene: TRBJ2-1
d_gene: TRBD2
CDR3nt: TGCGCCAGCAGCTTGGACGTAGCGGGGGGCAATGAGCAGTTCTTC
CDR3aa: CASSLDVAGGNEQFF

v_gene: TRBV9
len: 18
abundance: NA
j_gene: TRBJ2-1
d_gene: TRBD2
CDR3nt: TGTGCCAGCAGCGTGGGGCTAGCGGGAGCAGAATCCTACAATGAGCAGTTCTTC
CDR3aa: CASSVGLAGAESYNEQFF

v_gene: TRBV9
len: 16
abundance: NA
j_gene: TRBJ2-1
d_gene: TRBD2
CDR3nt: TGTGCCAGCAGCTCAGCTCCAGGGACTAGGTACAATGAGCAGTTCTTC
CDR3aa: CASSSAPGTRYNEQFF

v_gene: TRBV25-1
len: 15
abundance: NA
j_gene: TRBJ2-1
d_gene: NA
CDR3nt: TGTGCCAGCAGTGAATATAGGTCTGAGGGGAATGAGCAGTTCTTC
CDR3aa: CASSEYRSEGNEQFF

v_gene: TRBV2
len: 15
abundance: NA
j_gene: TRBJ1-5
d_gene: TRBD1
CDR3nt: TGTGCCAGCAGTGTGGCAGGGGGGCGCAATCAGCCCCAGCATTTT
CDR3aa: CASSVAGGRNQPQHF

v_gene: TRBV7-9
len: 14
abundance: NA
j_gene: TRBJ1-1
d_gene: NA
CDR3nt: TGTGCCAGCACCAGGGGCGTGGGGAACACTGAAGCTTTCTTT
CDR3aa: CASTRGVGNTEAFF

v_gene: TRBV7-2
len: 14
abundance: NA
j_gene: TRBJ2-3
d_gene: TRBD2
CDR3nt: TGTGCCAGCAGCCCCGGGAGGGACACAGATACGCAGTATTTT
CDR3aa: CASSPGRDTDTQYF

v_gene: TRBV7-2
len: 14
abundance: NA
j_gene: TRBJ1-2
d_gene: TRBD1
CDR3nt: TGTGCCAGCAGCTTCAGACAGGGGGCGGATGGCTACACCTTC
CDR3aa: CASSFRQGADGYTF

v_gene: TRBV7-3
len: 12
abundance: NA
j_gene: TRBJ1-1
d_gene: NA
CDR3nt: TGTGCCGGCAGCCCCTTTTTGGGGGCTAGAGCCTTT
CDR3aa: CAGSPFLGARAF

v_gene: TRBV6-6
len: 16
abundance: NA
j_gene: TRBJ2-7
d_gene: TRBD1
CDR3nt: TGTGCCAGCAGTTACTCGCGCGGGACAGGTGGTGGCGAGCAGTACTTC
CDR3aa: CASSYSRGTGGGEQYF

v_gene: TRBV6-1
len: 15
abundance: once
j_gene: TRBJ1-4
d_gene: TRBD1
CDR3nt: TGTGCCAGCAGAATGACAGGGACCATTAATGAAAAACTGTTTTTT
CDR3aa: CASRMTGTINEKLFF

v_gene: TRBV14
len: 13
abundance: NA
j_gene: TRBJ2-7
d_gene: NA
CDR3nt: TGTGCCAGCAGCTACAGGAGCTCCTACGAGCAGTACTTC
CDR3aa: CASSYRSSYEQYF

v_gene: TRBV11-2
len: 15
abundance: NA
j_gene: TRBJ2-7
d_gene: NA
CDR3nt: TGTGCCAGCAGCTTGGAATTGGGTTTAGGCTACGAGCAGTACTTC
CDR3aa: CASSLELGLGYEQYF

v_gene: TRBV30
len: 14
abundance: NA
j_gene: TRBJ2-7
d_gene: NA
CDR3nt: TGTGCCTGGAGCAACCAGGACGGGATCTACGAGCAGTACTTC
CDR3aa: CAWSNQDGIYEQYF

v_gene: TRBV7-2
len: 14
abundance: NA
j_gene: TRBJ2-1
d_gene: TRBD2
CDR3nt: TGTGCCAGCAGCCCCGGACTAGCCAACAATGAGCAGTTCTTC
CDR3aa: CASSPGLANNEQFF

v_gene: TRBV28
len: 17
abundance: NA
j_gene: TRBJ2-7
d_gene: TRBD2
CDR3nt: TGTGCCAGCAGGGGACAATCAGGGAAGCGGGAGGTGAGGGAGCAGTACTTC
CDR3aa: CASRGQSGKREVREQYF

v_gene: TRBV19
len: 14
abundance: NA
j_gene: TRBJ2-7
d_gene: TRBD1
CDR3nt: TGTGCCACTTATTTGGGACAGGAGGGCTCCGAGCAGTACTTC
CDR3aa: CATYLGQEGSEQYF

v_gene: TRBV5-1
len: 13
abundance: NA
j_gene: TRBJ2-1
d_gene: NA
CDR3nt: TGCGCCAGCAGCTGGACAGACTACAATGAGCAGTTCTTC
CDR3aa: CASSWTDYNEQFF

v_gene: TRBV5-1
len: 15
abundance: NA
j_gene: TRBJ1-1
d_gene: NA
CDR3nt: TGCGCCAGCTCATTCGCCGGGGGGATGAACACTGAAGCTTTCTTT
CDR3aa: CASSFAGGMNTEAFF

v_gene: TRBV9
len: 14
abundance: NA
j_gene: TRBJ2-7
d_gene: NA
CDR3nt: TGTGCCAGCAGCGCATTTACCCCTTGGGGCGAGCAGTACTTC
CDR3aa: CASSAFTPWGEQYF

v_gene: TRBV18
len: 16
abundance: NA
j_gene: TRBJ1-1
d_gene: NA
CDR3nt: TGTGCCAGCTCACCTCCGCAGGGGAACATGAACACTGAAGCTTTCTTT
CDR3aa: CASSPPQGNMNTEAFF

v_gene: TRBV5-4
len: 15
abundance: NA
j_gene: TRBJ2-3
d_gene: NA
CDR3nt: TGTGCCAGCAGCTTGTCGCTCGCTATCCCAGATACGCAGTATTTT
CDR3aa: CASSLSLAIPDTQYF

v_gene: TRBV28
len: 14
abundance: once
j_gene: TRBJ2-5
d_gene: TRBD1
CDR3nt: TGTGCCAGCAGTTCCACAGGGGGCGGAAAGACCCAGTACTTC
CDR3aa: CASSSTGGGKTQYF

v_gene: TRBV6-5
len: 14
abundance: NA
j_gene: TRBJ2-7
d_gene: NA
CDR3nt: TGTGCCAGCAGAAATGGAGGGAATCCCTACGAGCAGTACTTC
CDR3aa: CASRNGGNPYEQYF

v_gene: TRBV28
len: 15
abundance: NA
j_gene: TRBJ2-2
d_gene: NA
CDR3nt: TGTGCCAGCAGTTCCGGGGCCATTCTTCCCGCCGGGCTGTTTTTT
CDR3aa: CASSSGAILPAGLFF

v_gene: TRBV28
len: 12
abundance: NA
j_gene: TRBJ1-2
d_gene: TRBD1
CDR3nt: TGTGCCATCAGGGGGGGTCGGAATGGCTACACCTTC
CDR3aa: CAIRGGRNGYTF

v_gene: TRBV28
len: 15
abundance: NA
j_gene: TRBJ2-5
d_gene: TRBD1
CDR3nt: TGTGCCAGCAGGGGGGACAGGGCGAGGCAAGAGACCCAGTACTTC
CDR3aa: CASRGDRARQETQYF

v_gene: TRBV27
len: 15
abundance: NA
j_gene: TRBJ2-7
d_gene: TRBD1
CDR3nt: TGTGCCAGCAGTTTATCAAGGGGGACAGGGTTCGAGCAGTACTTC
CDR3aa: CASSLSRGTGFEQYF

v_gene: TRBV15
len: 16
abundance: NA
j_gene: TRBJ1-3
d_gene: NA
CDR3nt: TGTGCCACCAGCAGAGATGGGGGGGCAAGAGGAAACACCATATATTTT
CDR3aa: CATSRDGGARGNTIYF

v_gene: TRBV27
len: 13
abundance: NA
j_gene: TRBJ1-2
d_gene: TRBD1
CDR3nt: TGTGCCAGCAGTCAGGGGGCTAACTATGGCTACACCTTC
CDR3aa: CASSQGANYGYTF

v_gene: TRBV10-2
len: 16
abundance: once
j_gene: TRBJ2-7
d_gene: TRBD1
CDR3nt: TGCGCCAGCAGTGAGTCAGGGGGACAGGGGTGGTACGAGCAGTACTTC
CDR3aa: CASSESGGQGWYEQYF

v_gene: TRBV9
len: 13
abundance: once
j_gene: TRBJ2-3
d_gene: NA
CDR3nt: TGTGCCAGCAGCGCCGGCGGCACAGATACGCAGTATTTT
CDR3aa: CASSAGGTDTQYF

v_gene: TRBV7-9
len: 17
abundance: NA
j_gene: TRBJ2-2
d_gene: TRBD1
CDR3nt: TGTGCCAGCAGCGCCCTAGGACAGGCCGGGTGGGCCGGGGAGCTGTTTTTT
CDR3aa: CASSALGQAGWAGELFF

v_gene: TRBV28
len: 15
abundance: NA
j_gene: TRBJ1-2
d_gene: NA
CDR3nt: TGTGCCAGCAGTCTCCCGGGGCAGGGGCTAGGTGGCTACACCTTC
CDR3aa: CASSLPGQGLGGYTF

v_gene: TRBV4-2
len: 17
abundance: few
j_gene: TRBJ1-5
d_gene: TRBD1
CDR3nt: TGTGCCAGCAGCCAAGATGGGGGACAGGGAGACAATCAGCCCCAGCATTTT
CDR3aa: CASSQDGGQGDNQPQHF

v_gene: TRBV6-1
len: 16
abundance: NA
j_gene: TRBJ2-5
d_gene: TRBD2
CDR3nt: TGTGCCAGCAGTGAAGCCCAGGGAGCGGGACAAGAGACCCAGTACTTC
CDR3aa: CASSEAQGAGQETQYF

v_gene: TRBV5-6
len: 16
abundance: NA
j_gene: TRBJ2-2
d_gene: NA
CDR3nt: TGTGCCAGCAGCTTATGGACAGCAAGTAACACCGGGGAGCTGTTTTTT
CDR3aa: CASSLWTASNTGELFF

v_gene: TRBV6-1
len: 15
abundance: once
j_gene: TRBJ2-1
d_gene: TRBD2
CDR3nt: TGTGCCAGCAGTCAACTAGCGGGAGGACTTAATGAGCAGTTCTTC
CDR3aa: CASSQLAGGLNEQFF

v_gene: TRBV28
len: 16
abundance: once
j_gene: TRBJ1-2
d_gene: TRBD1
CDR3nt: TGTGCCAGCAGTTTAGCTAGCGGGACAGGGAGGGGCGGCTACACCTTC
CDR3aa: CASSLASGTGRGGYTF

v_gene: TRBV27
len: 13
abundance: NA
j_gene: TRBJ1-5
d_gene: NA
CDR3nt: TGTGCCAGCAGTTCCACCAGGGTACAGCCCCAGCATTTT
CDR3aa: CASSSTRVQPQHF

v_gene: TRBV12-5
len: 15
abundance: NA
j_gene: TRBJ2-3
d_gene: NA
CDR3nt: TGTGCTAGTGCCCCCGACGGGGGCGCGAGAGATACGCAGTATTTT
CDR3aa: CASAPDGGARDTQYF

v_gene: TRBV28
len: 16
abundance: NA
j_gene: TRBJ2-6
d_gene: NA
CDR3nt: TGTGCCAGCAAGGCAGGGGGGCCCTCTGGGGCCAACGTCCTGACTTTC
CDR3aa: CASKAGGPSGANVLTF

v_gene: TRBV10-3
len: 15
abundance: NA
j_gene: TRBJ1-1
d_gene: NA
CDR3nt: TGTGCCATCAGTGAGTCCCCCCAGTTTAACACTGAAGCTTTCTTT
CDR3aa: CAISESPQFNTEAFF

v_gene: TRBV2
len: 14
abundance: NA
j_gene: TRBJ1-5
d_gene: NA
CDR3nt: TGTGCCAGCAGTGATTACCCCGGGTCTCAGCCCCAGCATTTT
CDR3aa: CASSDYPGSQPQHF

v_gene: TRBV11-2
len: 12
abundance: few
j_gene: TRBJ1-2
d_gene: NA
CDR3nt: TGTGCCAGCAGCTGGGACGGCTATGGCTACACCTTC
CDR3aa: CASSWDGYGYTF

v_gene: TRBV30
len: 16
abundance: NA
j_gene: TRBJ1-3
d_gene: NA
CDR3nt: TGTGCCTGGAGTGTAATATTACAGGTCTTAGGAAACACCATATATTTT
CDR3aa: CAWSVILQVLGNTIYF

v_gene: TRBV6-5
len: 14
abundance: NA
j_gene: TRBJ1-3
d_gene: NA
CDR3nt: TGTGCCAGCAGTTACACAGCCTCTGGAAACACCATATATTTT
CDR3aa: CASSYTASGNTIYF

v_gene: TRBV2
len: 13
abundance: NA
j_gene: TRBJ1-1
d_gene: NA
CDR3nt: TGTGCCAGCAGTGAAGTAGTTGCCAAGCCTTTATTCTTT
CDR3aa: CASSEVVAKPLFF

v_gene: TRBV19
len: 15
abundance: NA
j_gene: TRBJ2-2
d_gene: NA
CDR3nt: TGTGCCACTAATCCGATGCGTGGGGGGCGCGGGGAGCTGTTTTTT
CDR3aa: CATNPMRGGRGELFF

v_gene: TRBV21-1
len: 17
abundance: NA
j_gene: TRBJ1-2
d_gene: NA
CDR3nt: TGTGCCAGCAGCAAAGGTCGCCCGGTTGAAGCTAACTATGGCTACACCTTC
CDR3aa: CASSKGRPVEANYGYTF

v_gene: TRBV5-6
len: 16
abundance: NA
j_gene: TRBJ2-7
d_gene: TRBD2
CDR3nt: TGTGCCAGCAGCTTTCGGGGAGGGGCCACAATCTACGAGCAGTACTTC
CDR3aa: CASSFRGGATIYEQYF

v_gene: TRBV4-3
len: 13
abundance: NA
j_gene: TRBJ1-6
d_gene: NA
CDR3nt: TGCGCCAGCAGCCAAGGTGCAGGGCAGGCCCTCCACTTT
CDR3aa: CASSQGAGQALHF

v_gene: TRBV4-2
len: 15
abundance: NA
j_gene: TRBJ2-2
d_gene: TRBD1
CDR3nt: TGTGCCAGCAGCCAATGGACAGGGTTGGGCGGGGAGCTGTTTTTT
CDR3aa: CASSQWTGLGGELFF

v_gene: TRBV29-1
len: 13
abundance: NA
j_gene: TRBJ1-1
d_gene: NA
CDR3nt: TGCAGCGTTGCTCCCTGGCGGGGCACTGAAGCTTTCTTT
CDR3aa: CSVAPWRGTEAFF

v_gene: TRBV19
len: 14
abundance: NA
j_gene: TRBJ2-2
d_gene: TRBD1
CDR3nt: TGTGCCAGTAGTAGGGGACAGAAGCCCGGGGAGCTGTTTTTT
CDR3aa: CASSRGQKPGELFF